This is a list of T cell receptor beta chains from one sample in a study of blood T cell repertoires in COVID-19. The method was immunoSEQ multiplex PCR; TCRdb's version includes in-frame clones alone and lacks a portion of them. The sample lists about 230,000 clones; 70% to 90% were seen once. Input material: peripheral blood. These receptors were obtained from a man aged 40-49 years with acute or convalescent COVID-19. Both conserved end residues are trimmed from each CDR3. The order of the fields is V gene, J gene, CDR3 protein.

TRBV14	TRBJ2-1	ASSLSQGEDEQF
TRBV10-2	TRBJ2-7	ASRGLKNYEQY
TRBV7-6	TRBJ2-1	ASSSRLAGFSYNEQF
TRBV6-4	TRBJ2-1	ASSDTDSSYNEQF
TRBV4-1	TRBJ2-3	ASSQEGLGADTQY
TRBV27	TRBJ2-4	ASSSPRKKGKNIQY
TRBV5-4	TRBJ1-1	ASSSPQGGNTEAF
TRBV27	TRBJ1-3	ASSLEGSSGNTIY
TRBV12-3/TRBV12-4	TRBJ2-7	ASSRGDRYEQY
TRBV11-3	TRBJ2-1	ASSLRAPPGGEQF
TRBV7-2	TRBJ1-5	ASSEHDRGFSNQPQH
TRBV5-1	TRBJ2-1	ASSLQSGGHNEQF
TRBV29-1	TRBJ1-1	SAHQGNTEAF
TRBV6-2/TRBV6-3	TRBJ1-2	ASSSRSGQIYGYT
TRBV6-5	TRBJ2-7	ASSSYPPYEQY
TRBV13	TRBJ1-1	ASSLRENTEAF
TRBV15	TRBJ1-4	ATSGPGQGIATNEKLF
TRBV7-2	TRBJ1-6	ASSLLPGRDSPLH
TRBV7-2	TRBJ1-1	ASSFARGGTEAF
TRBV19	TRBJ1-1	ASRRDSIGNTEAF
TRBV2	TRBJ2-5	ASSERPGKETQY
TRBV5-6	TRBJ1-2	ASSHLGQFYGYT
TRBV27	TRBJ1-5	ASSPSSGTLSNQPQH
TRBV5-5	TRBJ1-1	ASSLETGEYTEAF
TRBV5-4	TRBJ1-1	ASIRTTGGGFTEAF
TRBV29-1	TRBJ2-1	SVAPGLAGGHEQF
TRBV6-6	TRBJ1-1	ASSYSWGDTEAF
TRBV18	TRBJ2-2	ASSPYGEVVNTGELF
TRBV27	TRBJ1-3	ASSLSGAGNTIY
TRBV27	TRBJ1-1	ASSSRRAAGTEAF
TRBV6-5	TRBJ2-7	ASSRGPTYEQY
TRBV10-1	TRBJ2-2	ASSSSWTGELF
TRBV5-1	TRBJ1-3	ASMDISSGNTIY
TRBV12-3/TRBV12-4	TRBJ1-5	ASSGQGDQPQH
TRBV14	TRBJ1-5	ASSGTGVGPQH
TRBV5-1	TRBJ2-5	ASSLGSGGRGPQY
TRBV20-1	TRBJ1-4	SASGQGRVF
TRBV5-4	TRBJ2-3	ASSLVSPGMDTQY
TRBV27	TRBJ1-5	ASSRQGSNQPQH
TRBV12-5	TRBJ2-3	ASGPGTGSTDTQY
TRBV10-3	TRBJ2-7	AISDSSSYEQY
TRBV11-2	TRBJ2-1	ASSPRTGEGPYNEQF